What follows describes a single T cell receptor beta chain. Antigen: not known. In TCRdb, the reads were re-called with MiXCR into one record per CDR3 protein. The sample shows about 89,000 distinct CDR3 sequences, 25% to 30% of them seen only once. This entry is derived from a study of T cell repertoires in cytomegalovirus infection. Sequences were derived from CD8+ T cells from cultured PBMCs, sampled from culture after CMV antigen stimulation. This sequence originates from a human donor in good health (CMV status not recorded). Some clones in this sample may be carry-over from other donors' samples.

The CDR3 reads CASSLRQSFNEQYF. The CDR3 DNA sequence: TGTGCCAGCAGCTTGAGACAGTCATTTAACGAGCAGTACTTC. The chain has TRBV5-6 and TRBJ2-7; D may be TRBD1 (5 bases). This CDR3 has 14 amino acids. Germline V CDR1 and CDR2: SGHDT, YYEEEE. Trimming removed 1 base at V and 5 bases at J, with 13 bases between.